The 26 T cell receptor beta chains in this list originate from one sample, sequenced in a study of T cells after yellow fever vaccination. TCRdb re-called the 5' RACE reads with MiXCR, one entry per CDR3 protein. The table has hundreds of thousands of distinct CDR3 sequences, approximately 5.7% seen once. The material sequenced was PBMCs, taken 5 days after the yellow fever booster vaccination. Every receptor here comes from a young man who received the YFV17D yellow fever vaccine.

This clonotype was observed a handful of times. This sequence joins TRBV4-2 and TRBJ2-7; D ambiguous. This CDR3 has 16 amino acids. Per the germline V gene, CDR1 is LGHNA and CDR2 is YNFKEQ. Trimming shortened V by 1 base and J by 4 bases, and 17 bases separated the two germline ends. DNA of the CDR3: TGTGCCAGCAGCCAAGTTGGGCTACCTTCAACTTACGAGCAGTACTTC. This codes for CASSQVGLPSTYEQYF.

In its sample, this clonotype was seen a few times. The V and J genes are TRBV20-1 and TRBJ2-3, with a weak D call TRBD1 (6 bases). The CDR3 contains 15 residues. From germline, CDR1 is DFQATT and CDR2 SNEGSKA (reference sequence). Trimming pared 2 bases from V and 1 base from J, leaving 13 bases between. The CDR3: CSARQGGSGTDTQYF. The CDR3 DNA follows: TGCAGTGCTAGACAAGGGGGATCGGGCACAGATACGCAGTATTTT.

This clonotype was recorded a few times. The genes are TRBV4-3 and TRBJ1-6; no firm D call. The CDR3 totals 13 residues. V shed 0 bases and J shed 7 bases, with 4 bases lying between them. In germline, CDR1 is LGHNA, CDR2 YSLEER. The CDR3 DNA follows: TGCGCCAGCAGCCAAGAAGGGAATTCACCCCTCCACTTT. Protein: CASSQEGNSPLHF.

The sample holds a few counts of this clonotype. This chain uses TRBV12-3 or TRBV12-4 with TRBJ2-2; D call uncertain. The CDR3 sequence is 14 residues long. The V gene lost 3 bases and the J gene lost 1 base, with 6 bases spanning the gap. This chain's CDR3 is CASSFARNTGELFF. In DNA form, the CDR3 reads TGTGCCAGCAGTTTTGCACGGAACACCGGGGAGCTGTTTTTT.

This clonotype has a handful of counts. The chain employs TRBV6-4 and TRBJ2-1; D unclear. With 0 bases removed from V and 3 bases from J, the gap between germline ends came to 12 bases. The CDR3 is 16 amino acids. Germline values: CDR1 MRHNA, CDR2 SNTAGT. In nucleotides, the CDR3 is TGTGCCAGCAGTGACTCAGCTAGATCGGACTACAATGAGCAGTTCTTC. It codes for CASSDSARSDYNEQFF.

This clonotype was seen at least ten times. The chain links TRBV29-1 to TRBJ2-5; D unresolved. This CDR3 region has 12 residues. Germline values: CDR1 SQVTM, CDR2 ANQGSEA. V gave up 7 bases and J gave up 4 bases, with 13 bases separating them. In nucleotides, the CDR3 is TGCAGCGGTGCCCCTAACGGAGAGACCCAGTACTTC. It is translated as CSGAPNGETQYF. The variable domain in full, with the rest retrieved from reference TRBV29-1 and TRBJ2-5, is SAVISQKPSRDICQRGTSLTIQCQVDSQVTMMFWYRQQPGQSLTLIATANQGSEATYESGFVIDKFPISRPNLTFSTLTVSNMSPEDSSIYLCSGAPNGETQYFGPGTRLLVL.

The chain has TRBV6-1 and TRBJ2-7; D unresolved. The germline V gene encodes CDR1 MNHNS and CDR2 SASEGT. The CDR3 runs 13 residues. The V end was cut by 4 bases, the J end by 2 bases, with 9 bases between. The chain's CDR3 is CASSVMGAYEQYF. CDR3 in DNA: TGTGCCAGCAGTGTTATGGGCGCCTACGAGCAGTACTTC.

This clonotype was recorded a few times. The chain is built from TRBV21-1 and TRBJ2-1; the table assigns TRBD2, which was not confirmed against the DNA. TRBV21-1 is assigned pseudogene status. The CDR3 has 16 amino acids. For the CDR3, the DNA is TGTGCCAGCAGTCTGGAGGGACTTTGCTCCTACAATGAGCAGTTCTTC. The encoded protein is CASSLEGLCSYNEQFF.

This clonotype has a count of ten or more. This chain links TRBV5-1 with TRBJ2-7; 9 bases map to TRBD2. The ends lost 2 bases at V and 3 bases at J; junction bases unmatched: 9. Per germline, CDR1 SGHRS and CDR2 YFSETQ. The CDR3 runs to 16 residues. In DNA form, the CDR3 reads TGCGCCAGCAGCTTCCGGGGGGTAGCGGGAGTCTACGAGCAGTACTTC. It encodes CASSFRGVAGVYEQYF.

The chain joins TRBV30 to TRBJ2-4; TRBD2 matches 8 bases. V shed 2 bases and J 2 bases; nucleotides not matched to a gene: 14. CDR3 length: 18 amino acids. Germline CDR1 GTSNPN, CDR2 SVGIG (reference sequence). In DNA, the CDR3 is TGTGCCTGGAGTTGGGGACACATTAGCGGGATGTCCAAAAACATTCAGTACTTC. It specifies CAWSWGHISGMSKNIQYF.

The genes are TRBV20-1 and TRBJ2-3, with D perhaps matching TRBD2 (5 bases). The CDR3 spans 18 residues. Trimming cost V 5 bases and J 6 bases, with 30 bases left between them. Germline V gives CDR1 DFQATT, CDR2 SNEGSKA (reference sequence). CDR3 nucleotide sequence: TGCAGTGCTCCGCGGGTAACAGTTCGTCACTCTCCCATGGATACGCAGTATTTT. It translates to CSAPRVTVRHSPMDTQYF.

The V call is TRBV6-1, the J call TRBJ2-1; D is perhaps TRBD2 (7 bases). The CDR3 totals 16 residues. Germline CDR1 and CDR2: MNHNS and SASEGT. V lost 6 bases, J lost 0 bases, and 15 bases lay in between. The chain's CDR3 is CASRSTGGPSYNEQFF. The CDR3, as DNA: TGTGCCAGCAGATCAACCGGGGGGCCCTCCTACAATGAGCAGTTCTTC.

In its sample, this clonotype was seen many times. The chain links TRBV3-1 to TRBJ2-1, with 11 bases fitting TRBD2. The CDR3 sequence is 16 residues long. The V gene's germline CDR1 is LGHDT and CDR2 YNNKEL (reference sequence). V was clipped by 3 bases and J by 0 bases; unmatched bases: 1. The CDR3 DNA follows: TGTGCCAGCAGCCAGGGACTAGCGGACTCCTACAATGAGCAGTTCTTC. Translation: CASSQGLADSYNEQFF.

This clonotype was detected a few times. The rearrangement joins TRBV4-3 to TRBJ2-1; the match to TRBD2 covers 7 bases. V shed 0 bases, J shed 6 bases, and the junction held 8 bases outside the gene matches. This CDR3 contains 16 residues. Germline V gene lookup returns CDR1 LGHNA and CDR2 YSLEER. The CDR3 loop is CASSQDLVRTSNEQFF. CDR3 in DNA: TGCGCCAGCAGCCAAGATCTAGTCAGGACTAGCAATGAGCAGTTCTTC.

The chain couples TRBV7-2 to TRBJ2-2, with 7 bases aligning to TRBD1. The CDR3 spans 16 residues. Germline values: CDR1 SGHTA, CDR2 FQGNSA. Trimming removed 4 bases from V and 5 bases from J; junction bases left unmatched: 10. The CDR3 sequence: CASSSAPGTATGELFF. CDR3 nucleotides: TGTGCCAGCAGCTCCGCCCCCGGGACAGCTACCGGGGAGCTGTTTTTT.

This clonotype was detected a few times. This chain's CDR3 is CASSSTWGQGTRSNQPQHF. The CDR3 DNA reads as TGTGCCAGCAGTTCAACTTGGGGACAGGGGACAAGGAGCAATCAGCCCCAGCATTTT. This chain joins TRBV12-3 or TRBV12-4 and TRBJ1-5; 10 nucleotides align to TRBD1. CDR3 length: 19 residues. V lost 4 bases, J lost 1 base, and 13 bases stayed unmatched.

This chain links TRBV5-1 with TRBJ1-1; D is uncertain. This CDR3 comprises 15 residues. V was trimmed by 3 bases and J by 1 base, leaving 13 bases between them. Germline lookup yields CDR1 SGHRS and CDR2 YFSETQ. The CDR3 DNA reads TGCGCCAGCAGCTCCCGGGTAGGGTCGAACACTGAAGCTTTCTTT. Residues: CASSSRVGSNTEAFF.

CDR3 DNA sequence: TGTGCCAGCAGTGAACAACTAGCGGGAGTGCTGTTTTTT. This sequence encodes CASSEQLAGVLFF. The chain is built from TRBV6-1 and TRBJ2-2; 11 nucleotides line up with TRBD2. The CDR3 sequence is 13 residues long. Germline V gene data show CDR1 as MNHNS and CDR2 as SASEGT. The trim removed 2 bases at V and 13 bases at J, leaving 3 bases unmatched.

This chain uses TRBV10-1 with TRBJ2-3; weak D call: TRBD1 (5 bases). The CDR3 has 14 residues. The germline V and J ends were trimmed by 4 bases and 1 base, with 9 bases remaining between them. Germline V gives CDR1 WNHNN, CDR2 SYGVQD (reference sequence). DNA of the CDR3: TGCGCCAGCAGTGCAGGGTTCGGCACAGATACGCAGTATTTT. Encoded protein: CASSAGFGTDTQYF.

This clonotype has at least ten counts. The chain recombines TRBV20-1 with TRBJ2-1, with 10 bases that match TRBD2. Unmatched junction bases numbered 8, after V lost 5 bases and J lost 4 bases. Germline V gene data show CDR1 as DFQATT and CDR2 as SNEGSKA (reference sequence). This CDR3 has 15 residues. For the CDR3, the DNA is TGCAGTGCTGACATAGCGGGAGGCTTATACAATGAGCAGTTCTTC. As protein: CSADIAGGLYNEQFF.

This clonotype was counted at least ten times. This sequence joins TRBV20-1 and TRBJ2-5; no reliable D call. Germline assignment: CDR1 DFQATT and CDR2 SNEGSKA (reference sequence). The CDR3 extends over 10 amino acids. The V end was cut by 4 bases, the J end by 5 bases, with 5 bases between. As DNA, the CDR3 is TGCAGTGCTACCACGGAGACCCAGTACTTC. Amino acids: CSATTETQYF.

V and J are TRBV7-3 and TRBJ2-7; TRBD1 aligns across 7 bases. The germline CDR1 and CDR2 sequences are SGHTA and FQGTGA. This CDR3 is 13 amino acids long. V lost 0 bases, J lost 10 bases, and 6 bases stayed unmatched. CDR3 DNA sequence: TGTGCCAGCAGCTTAACAGGGGGCAAGGGCCAGTACTTC. The encoded protein is CASSLTGGKGQYF.

This clonotype was seen more than once but under ten times. The rearrangement joins TRBV7-9 to TRBJ2-7, with D possibly TRBD1 on 6 matching bases. The V and J ends lost 5 bases and 3 bases respectively, with 11 bases between them. CDR3 length: 13 amino acids. Looked up from germline, CDR1 is SEHNR and CDR2 is FQNEAQ (reference sequence). For the CDR3, the DNA is TGTGCCAGCAGCCGAAGGACAGTCTACGAGCAGTACTTC. Amino acid sequence: CASSRRTVYEQYF.

The table lists this clonotype with a few counts. The chain recombines TRBV3-1 with TRBJ2-1; 7 positions match TRBD1. This CDR3 has 15 amino acids. Trimming at V came to 6 bases and at J to 8 bases, leaving 13 bases not matched to a gene. Germline V lookup: CDR1 LGHDT, CDR2 YNNKEL (reference sequence). CDR3 coding DNA: TGTGCCAGCAGTTCCCCCGGGACAGTGCTATATGAGCAGTTCTTC. Its protein product is CASSSPGTVLYEQFF.

This clonotype was counted between two and nine times. The chain has TRBV10-3 and TRBJ1-1, with D unclear. The CDR3 is made up of 13 amino acids. Germline V gene data show CDR1 as ENHRY and CDR2 as SYGVKD. Trimming stripped 5 bases from V and 3 bases from J, with 10 bases between. CDR3 protein: CAISPEGDTEAFF. The DNA for the CDR3 is TGTGCCATCAGTCCGGAGGGTGACACTGAAGCTTTCTTT.

This clonotype has a handful of counts. This chain links TRBV7-2 with TRBJ2-3, with TRBD2 identical over 7 bases. The J segment lost 4 bases and the V segment lost 5 bases, leaving 9 bases of the junction unmatched. CDR1 and CDR2 from the germline V gene are SGHTA and FQGNSA. The CDR3 runs 15 residues. The CDR3 region is CASSHASGGADTQYF. The CDR3 coding sequence is TGTGCCAGCAGCCATGCTAGCGGCGGCGCAGATACGCAGTATTTT.